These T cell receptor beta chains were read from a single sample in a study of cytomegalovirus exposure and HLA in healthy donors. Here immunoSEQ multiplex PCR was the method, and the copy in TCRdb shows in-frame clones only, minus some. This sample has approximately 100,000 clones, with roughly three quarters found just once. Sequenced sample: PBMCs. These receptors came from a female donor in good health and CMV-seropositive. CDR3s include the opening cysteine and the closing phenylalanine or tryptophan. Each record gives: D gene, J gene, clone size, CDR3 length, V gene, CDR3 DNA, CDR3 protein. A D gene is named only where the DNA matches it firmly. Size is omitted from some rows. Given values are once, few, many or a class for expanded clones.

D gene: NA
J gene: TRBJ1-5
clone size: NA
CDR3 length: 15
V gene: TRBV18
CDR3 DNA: TGTGCCAGCTCATTGCAGGGGCTTAGCAATCAGCCCCAGCATTTT
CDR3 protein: CASSLQGLSNQPQHF

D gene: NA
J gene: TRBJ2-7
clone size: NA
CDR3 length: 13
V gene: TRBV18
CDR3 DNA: TGTGCCAGCTCACTCGTAGGAGAGCACGAGCAGTACTTC
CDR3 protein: CASSLVGEHEQYF

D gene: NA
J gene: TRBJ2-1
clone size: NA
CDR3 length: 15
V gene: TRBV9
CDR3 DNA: TGTGCCAGCAGCGTAGATTCCGGGATCTACAATGAGCAGTTCTTC
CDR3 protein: CASSVDSGIYNEQFF

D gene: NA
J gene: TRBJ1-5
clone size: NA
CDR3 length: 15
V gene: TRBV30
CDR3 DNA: TGTGCCTGCCGACCCAGGGAAGGCCTAAATCAGCCCCAGCATTTT
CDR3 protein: CACRPREGLNQPQHF

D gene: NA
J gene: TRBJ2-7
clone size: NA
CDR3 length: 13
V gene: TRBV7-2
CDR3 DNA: TGTGCCAGCAGCCAAAGAGGCGGGTACGAGCAGTACTTC
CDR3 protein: CASSQRGGYEQYF

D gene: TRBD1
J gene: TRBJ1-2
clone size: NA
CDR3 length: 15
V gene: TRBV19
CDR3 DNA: TGTGCCAGTAGTATTCAGGACAGGGGAAGGAGTGGCTACACCTTC
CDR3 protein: CASSIQDRGRSGYTF

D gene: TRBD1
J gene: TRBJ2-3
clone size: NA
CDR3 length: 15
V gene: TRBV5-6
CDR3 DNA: TGTGCCAGCAGCTTCACAGGACAGGGGGCAGATACGCAGTATTTT
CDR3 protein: CASSFTGQGADTQYF

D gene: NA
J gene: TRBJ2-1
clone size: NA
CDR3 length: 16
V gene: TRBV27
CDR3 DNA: TGTGCCAGCAGTTTATTGGGGGCGGGCTCCTACAATGAGCAGTTCTTC
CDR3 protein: CASSLLGAGSYNEQFF

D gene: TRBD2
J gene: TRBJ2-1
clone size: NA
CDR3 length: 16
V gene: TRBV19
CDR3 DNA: TGTGCCAGCACCCGCGCAGTAGCGGGAATTTACAATGAGCAGTTCTTC
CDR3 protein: CASTRAVAGIYNEQFF

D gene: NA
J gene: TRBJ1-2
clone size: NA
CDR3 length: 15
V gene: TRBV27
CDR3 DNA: TGTGCCAGCAGTTTAGGGGCAGGGGCTAACTATGGCTACACCTTC
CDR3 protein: CASSLGAGANYGYTF

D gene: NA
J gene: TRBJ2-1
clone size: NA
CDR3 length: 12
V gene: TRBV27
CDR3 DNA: TGTGCCAGCAGTTTGCGGGGCGGTGAGCAGTTCTTC
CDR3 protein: CASSLRGGEQFF

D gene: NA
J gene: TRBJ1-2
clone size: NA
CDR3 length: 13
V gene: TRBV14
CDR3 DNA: TGTGCCAGCAGCCTACAGGGTCCCTATGGCTACACCTTC
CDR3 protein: CASSLQGPYGYTF

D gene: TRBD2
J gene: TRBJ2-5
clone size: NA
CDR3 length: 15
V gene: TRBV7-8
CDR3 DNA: TGTGCCAGCAGCTTAGGCGGGACTACCCAAGAGACCCAGTACTTC
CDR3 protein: CASSLGGTTQETQYF

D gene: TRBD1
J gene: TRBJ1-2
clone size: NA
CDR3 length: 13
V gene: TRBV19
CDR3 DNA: TGTGTCAGTACCTCGACAGGGAACTATGGCTACACCTTC
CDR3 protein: CVSTSTGNYGYTF

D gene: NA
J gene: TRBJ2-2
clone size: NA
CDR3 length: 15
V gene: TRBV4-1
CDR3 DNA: TGCGCCAGCAGCCAAGATCCAGGGAACACCGGGGAGCTGTTTTTT
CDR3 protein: CASSQDPGNTGELFF

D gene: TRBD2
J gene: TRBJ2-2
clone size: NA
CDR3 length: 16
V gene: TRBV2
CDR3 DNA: TGTGCCAGCAGGGCCCGACTAGCGGGAGGGTCCGGGGAGCTGTTTTTT
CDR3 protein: CASRARLAGGSGELFF

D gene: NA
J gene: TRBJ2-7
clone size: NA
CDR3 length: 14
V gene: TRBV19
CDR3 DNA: TGTGCCAGTAGTAGGGGGACTGGGGCCTACGAGCAGTACTTC
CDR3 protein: CASSRGTGAYEQYF

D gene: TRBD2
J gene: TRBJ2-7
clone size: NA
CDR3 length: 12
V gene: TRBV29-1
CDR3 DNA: TGCAGCGCGACTAGCGGGAGTAACGAGCAGTACTTC
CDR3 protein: CSATSGSNEQYF

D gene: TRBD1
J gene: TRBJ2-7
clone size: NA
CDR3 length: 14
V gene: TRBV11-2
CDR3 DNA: TGTGCCAGCAGCTTAGTGCCAGGGGGCTACGAGCAGTACTTC
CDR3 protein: CASSLVPGGYEQYF

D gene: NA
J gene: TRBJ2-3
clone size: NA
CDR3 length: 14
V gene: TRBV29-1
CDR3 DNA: TGCAGCGTTGAAGGACAGTTTAGCACAGATACGCAGTATTTT
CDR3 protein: CSVEGQFSTDTQYF

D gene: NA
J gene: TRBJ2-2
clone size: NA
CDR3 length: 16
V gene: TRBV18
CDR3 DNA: TGTGCCAGCTCACCACTCTCCCTAGGGAACACCGGGGAGCTGTTTTTT
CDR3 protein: CASSPLSLGNTGELFF

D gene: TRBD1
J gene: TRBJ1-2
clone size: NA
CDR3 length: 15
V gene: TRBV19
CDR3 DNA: TGTGCCAGTAGTAAACCGGGACAGCCTAACTATGGCTACACCTTC
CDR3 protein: CASSKPGQPNYGYTF

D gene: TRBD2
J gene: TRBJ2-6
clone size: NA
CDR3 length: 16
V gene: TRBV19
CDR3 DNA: TGTGCCAGTAGTACGCCCGGGGGGTCTGGGGCCAACGTCCTGACTTTC
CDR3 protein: CASSTPGGSGANVLTF

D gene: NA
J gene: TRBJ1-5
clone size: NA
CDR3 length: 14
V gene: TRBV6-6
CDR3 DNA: TGTGCCAGCAGCGCAGGGGTTTTAGGGCAGCCCCAGCATTTT
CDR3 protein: CASSAGVLGQPQHF

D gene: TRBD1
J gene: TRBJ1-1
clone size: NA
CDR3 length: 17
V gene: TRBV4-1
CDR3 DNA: TGCGCCAGCAGCCAAGCAGAGCAGGGGGCGTCAAGGTCTGAAGCTTTCTTT
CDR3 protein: CASSQAEQGASRSEAFF

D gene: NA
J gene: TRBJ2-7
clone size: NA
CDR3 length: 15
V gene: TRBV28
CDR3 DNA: TGTGCCAGCAGTTTGGGGGGTAAGAGCTCCTACGAGCAGTACTTC
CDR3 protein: CASSLGGKSSYEQYF

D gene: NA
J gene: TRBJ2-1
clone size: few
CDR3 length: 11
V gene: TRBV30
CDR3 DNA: TGTGCCGCGTCCACGGTCAATGAGCAGTTCTTC
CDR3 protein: CAASTVNEQFF

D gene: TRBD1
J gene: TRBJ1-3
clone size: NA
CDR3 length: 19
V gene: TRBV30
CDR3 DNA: TGTGCCTGGAGTGTAAAACGAAAGGGACAGGGGGCGTCTGGAAACACCATATATTTT
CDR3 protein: CAWSVKRKGQGASGNTIYF

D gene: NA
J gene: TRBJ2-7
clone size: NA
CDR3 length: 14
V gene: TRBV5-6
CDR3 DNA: TGTGCCAGCAGCTTGGCGTCTCTCCCCTACGAGCAGTACTTC
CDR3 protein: CASSLASLPYEQYF

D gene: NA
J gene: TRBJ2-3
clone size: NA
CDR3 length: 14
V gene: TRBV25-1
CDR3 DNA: TGTGCCAGCTCGGCAGCGGGTAGCACAGATACGCAGTATTTT
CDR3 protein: CASSAAGSTDTQYF

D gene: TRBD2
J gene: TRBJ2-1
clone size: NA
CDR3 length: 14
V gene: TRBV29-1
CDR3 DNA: TGCAGCGTGGCCGGGACTAGCGGGAGGGCCGCACAGTTCTTC
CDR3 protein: CSVAGTSGRAAQFF

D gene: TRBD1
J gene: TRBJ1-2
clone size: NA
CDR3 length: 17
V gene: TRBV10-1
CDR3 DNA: TGCGCCAGCAGTAGGAGACAGGGGAGAGAGTTGAACTATGGCTACACCTTC
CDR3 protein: CASSRRQGRELNYGYTF

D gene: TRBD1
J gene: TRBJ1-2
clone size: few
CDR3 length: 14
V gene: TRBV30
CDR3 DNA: TGTGCCTGGAGTCCCTCGGACAGGTTGAATGGCTACACCTTC
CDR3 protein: CAWSPSDRLNGYTF

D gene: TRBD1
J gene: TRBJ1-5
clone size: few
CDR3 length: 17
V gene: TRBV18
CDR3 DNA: TGTGCCAGCTCACCTACGGGGACAGGGATTAGCAATCAGCCCCAGCATTTT
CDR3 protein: CASSPTGTGISNQPQHF

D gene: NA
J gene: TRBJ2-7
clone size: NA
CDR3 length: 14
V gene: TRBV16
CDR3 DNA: TGTGCCAGCAGCCAATCATCTAGCACCTACGAGCAGTACTTC
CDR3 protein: CASSQSSSTYEQYF

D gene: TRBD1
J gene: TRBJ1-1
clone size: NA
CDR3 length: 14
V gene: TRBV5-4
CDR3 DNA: TGTGCCAGCAGCTCCACAGGGGTGAACACTGAAGCTTTCTTT
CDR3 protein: CASSSTGVNTEAFF

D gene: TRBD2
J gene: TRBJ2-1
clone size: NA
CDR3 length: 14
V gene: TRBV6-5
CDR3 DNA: TGTGCCAGCAGGGCGAGCGGGACCTACAATGAGCAGTTCTTC
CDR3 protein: CASRASGTYNEQFF

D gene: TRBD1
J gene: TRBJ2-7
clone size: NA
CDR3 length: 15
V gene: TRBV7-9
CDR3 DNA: TGTGCCAGCACCTCCTCCGACAGGGGAGGCTACGAGCAGTACTTC
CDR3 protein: CASTSSDRGGYEQYF

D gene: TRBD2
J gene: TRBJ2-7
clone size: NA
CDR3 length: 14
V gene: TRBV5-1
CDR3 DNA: TGCGCCAGCAGCTTGGTCCTCGGGGAGGGGGAGCAGTACTTC
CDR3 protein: CASSLVLGEGEQYF

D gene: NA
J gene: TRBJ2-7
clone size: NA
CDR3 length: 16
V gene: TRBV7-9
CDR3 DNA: TGTGCCAGCAGCTTACCGGGGGCGGGGGCGTCATACGAGCAGTACTTC
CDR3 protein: CASSLPGAGASYEQYF

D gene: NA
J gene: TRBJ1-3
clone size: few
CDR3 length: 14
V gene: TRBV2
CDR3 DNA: TGTGCCAGCAGCGCGGTCATGACTGGAAACACCATATATTTT
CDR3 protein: CASSAVMTGNTIYF

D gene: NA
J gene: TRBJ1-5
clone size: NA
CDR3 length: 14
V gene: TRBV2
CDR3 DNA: TGTGCCAGCAAGGTTGGGCTGAGCAATCAGCCCCAGCATTTT
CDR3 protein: CASKVGLSNQPQHF

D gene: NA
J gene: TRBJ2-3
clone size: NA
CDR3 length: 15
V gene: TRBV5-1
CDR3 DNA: TGCGCCAGCAGCCCGAAGGTCGGGTCTGGAGATACGCAGTATTTT
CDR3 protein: CASSPKVGSGDTQYF

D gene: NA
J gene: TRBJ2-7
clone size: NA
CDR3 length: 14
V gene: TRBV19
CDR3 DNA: TGTGCCAGTAAGGCGCGGGCGAGCTCCTACGAGCAGTACTTC
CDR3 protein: CASKARASSYEQYF

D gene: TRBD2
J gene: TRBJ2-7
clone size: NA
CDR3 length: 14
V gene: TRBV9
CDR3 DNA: TGTGCCAGCAGCCCCGGGGGGGAGAGCTACGAGCAGTACTTC
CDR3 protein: CASSPGGESYEQYF

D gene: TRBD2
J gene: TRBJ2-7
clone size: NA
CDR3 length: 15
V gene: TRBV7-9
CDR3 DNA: TGTGCCAGCAGCTTAGCTAGACTAGCGGGAGACGAGCAGTACTTC
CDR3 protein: CASSLARLAGDEQYF

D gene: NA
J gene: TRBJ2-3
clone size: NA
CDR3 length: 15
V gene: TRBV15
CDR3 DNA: TGTGCCACCAGCAGAGATTATGCAGGGACAGATACGCAGTATTTT
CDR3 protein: CATSRDYAGTDTQYF

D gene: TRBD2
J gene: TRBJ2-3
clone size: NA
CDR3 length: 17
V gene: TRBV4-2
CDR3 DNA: TGTGCCAGCAGCCAAGATCGGCTAGCGGGGTCCACAGATACGCAGTATTTT
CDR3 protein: CASSQDRLAGSTDTQYF